This passage covers 8 T cell receptor beta chains from one sample sequenced in a study of blood T cells in healthy people across ages. Through a sample-barcoded 5' primer and a J-beta primer mix, a second PCR was run for about 6 to 12 cycles. TCRdb redid the calling of the 5' RACE reads with MiXCR, one entry per CDR3 protein. The table includes approximately 2,000,000 distinct CDR3 sequences, roughly 43% detected once. The sample comprised blood. These receptors were taken from a human donor in good health.

The chain uses TRBV19 and TRBJ2-3; no clear D gene. CDR3 size: 14 residues. Looked up from germline, CDR1 is LNHDA and CDR2 is SQIVND (reference sequence). The V end lost 6 bases, the J end lost 2 bases, and 12 bases lay between the germline ends. Written as DNA, the CDR3 is TGTGCCAGTAGAGACGCACGCTACACAGATACGCAGTATTTT. Its protein is CASRDARYTDTQYF.

The chain links TRBV12-3 or TRBV12-4 to TRBJ2-1, with D possibly matching TRBD1 (5 bases). This CDR3 has 14 residues. V shed 2 bases and J shed 7 bases, with 12 bases lying between them. The DNA of the CDR3 is TGTGCCAGCAGTTTACAGGGTTACTGGAATGAGCAGTTCTTC. This sequence encodes CASSLQGYWNEQFF.

Notes on this clonotype: A much larger clone lies a single base off, so this may be a read error. This chain uses TRBV7-2 with TRBJ2-7, with 10 bases aligning to TRBD1. The V gene's germline CDR1 is SGHTA and CDR2 FQGNSA. The CDR3 consists of 15 residues. CDR3 sequence: CACSSLGQGVSEQYF. As DNA, the CDR3 is TGTGCCTGCAGCTCGCTAGGACAGGGGGTGTCCGAGCAGTACTTC.

This chain connects TRBV7-9 to TRBJ2-5, with D possibly being TRBD1 (5 bases). V lost 5 bases and J lost 5, with 15 bases in between. CDR3 length: 14 residues. In germline, CDR1 is SEHNR, CDR2 FQNEAQ (reference sequence). In DNA, the CDR3 is TGTGCCAGCAGCCCGAGCAGGGTCAGGGAGACCCAGTACTTC. It is translated as CASSPSRVRETQYF.

This clonotype was seen only a few times. The V and J genes are TRBV28 and TRBJ1-5, with TRBD1 matching 8 bases. CDR1 and CDR2 from the germline V gene are MDHEN and SYDVKM. The CDR3 has 14 residues. J gave up 2 bases and V 6 bases, and 3 bases lay outside the gene matches. DNA for the CDR3: TGTGCCAGCAGGTCAGGGGGCGGCAATCAGCCCCAGCATTTT. This gives the protein CASRSGGGNQPQHF.

In this sample, this clonotype turned up a few times. The CDR3, as DNA: TGTGCCAGCAGTTCGGGGACAGTAAACTACGAGCAGTACTTC. Amino acid sequence: CASSSGTVNYEQYF. This chain uses TRBV12-3 or TRBV12-4 with TRBJ2-7; 7 positions agree with TRBD1. V was pared by 4 bases and J by 3 bases, with 6 bases of the junction left unmatched. This CDR3 spans 14 amino acids.

The V gene is TRBV27, the J gene TRBJ2-7, with D perhaps matching TRBD1 or TRBD2 (5 bases each). The CDR3 totals 13 residues. The germline CDR1 and CDR2 sequences are MNHEY and SMNVEV (reference sequence). The ends were cut back, 1 base at V and 6 bases at J, with 10 bases in the middle. CDR3 sequence: CASSLYLGTEQYF. In DNA form, the CDR3 reads TGTGCCAGCAGTTTATACCTCGGGACCGAGCAGTACTTC.

The chain uses TRBV6-2 or TRBV6-3 and TRBJ1-5, with a tentative D call TRBD1 (6 bases). Germline values: CDR1 MNHEY, CDR2 SVGEGT. The CDR3 sequence is 16 residues long. The V gene lost 0 bases and the J gene lost 2 bases, with 11 bases spanning the gap. The CDR3 DNA reads TGTGCCAGCAGTTACTCGATCGGGGGCGGCAATCAGCCCCAGCATTTT. Translating it yields CASSYSIGGGNQPQHF.